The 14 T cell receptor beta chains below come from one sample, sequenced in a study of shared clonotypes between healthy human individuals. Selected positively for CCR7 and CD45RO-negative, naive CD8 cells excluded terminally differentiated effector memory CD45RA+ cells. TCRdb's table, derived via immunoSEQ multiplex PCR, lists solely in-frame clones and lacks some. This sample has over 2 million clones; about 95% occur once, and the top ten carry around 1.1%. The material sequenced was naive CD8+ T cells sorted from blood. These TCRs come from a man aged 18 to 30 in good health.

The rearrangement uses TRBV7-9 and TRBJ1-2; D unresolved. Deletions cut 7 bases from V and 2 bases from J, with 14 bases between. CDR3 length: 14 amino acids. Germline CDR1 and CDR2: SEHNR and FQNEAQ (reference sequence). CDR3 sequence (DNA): TGTGCCAGCACCCTGGATGGCGACAACTATGGCTACACCTTC. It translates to CASTLDGDNYGYTF.

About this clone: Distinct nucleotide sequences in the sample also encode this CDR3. CDR3 sequence: CASSPQVGTGELFF. The CDR3 coding sequence is TGCGCCAGCTCCCCTCAAGTGGGCACCGGGGAGCTGTTTTTT. This chain joins TRBV4-1 and TRBJ2-2, with D unclear. Between the trimmed V and J ends, which lost 8 bases and 4 bases, there was a span of 14 bases. The CDR3 spans 14 residues. The V gene's germline CDR1 is MGHRA and CDR2 YSYEKL.

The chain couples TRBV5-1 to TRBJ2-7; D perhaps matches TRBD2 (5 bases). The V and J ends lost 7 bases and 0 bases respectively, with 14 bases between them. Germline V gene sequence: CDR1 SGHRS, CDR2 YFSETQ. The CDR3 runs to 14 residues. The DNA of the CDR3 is TGCGCCAGCTCGGAACTAGACTCCTCCTACGAGCAGTACTTC. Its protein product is CASSELDSSYEQYF.

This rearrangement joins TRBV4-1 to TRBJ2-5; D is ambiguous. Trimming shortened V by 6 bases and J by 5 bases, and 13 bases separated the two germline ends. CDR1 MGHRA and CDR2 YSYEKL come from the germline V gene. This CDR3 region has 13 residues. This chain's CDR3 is CASRETLWETQYF. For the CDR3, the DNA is TGCGCCAGCAGGGAGACCCTCTGGGAGACCCAGTACTTC.

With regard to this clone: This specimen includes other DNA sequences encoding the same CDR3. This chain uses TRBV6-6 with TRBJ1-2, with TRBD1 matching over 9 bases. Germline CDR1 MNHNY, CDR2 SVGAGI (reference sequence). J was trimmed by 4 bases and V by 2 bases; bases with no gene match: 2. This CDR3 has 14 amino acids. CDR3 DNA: TGTGCCAGCAGTTACGGGGGACAGGGCTATGGCTACACCTTC. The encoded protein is CASSYGGQGYGYTF.

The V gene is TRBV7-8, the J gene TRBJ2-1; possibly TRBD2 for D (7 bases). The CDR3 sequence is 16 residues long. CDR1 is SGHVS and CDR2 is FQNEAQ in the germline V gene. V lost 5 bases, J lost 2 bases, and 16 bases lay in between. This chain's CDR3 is CASSTQTGGPYNEQFF. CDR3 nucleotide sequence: TGTGCCAGCAGCACTCAAACCGGGGGGCCCTACAATGAGCAGTTCTTC.

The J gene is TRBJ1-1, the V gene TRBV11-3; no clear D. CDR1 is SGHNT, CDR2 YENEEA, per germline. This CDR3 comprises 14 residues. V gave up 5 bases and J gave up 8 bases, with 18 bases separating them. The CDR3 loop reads CASSPHTSSFEAFF. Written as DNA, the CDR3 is TGTGCCAGCAGCCCCCATACATCAAGTTTCGAAGCTTTCTTT.

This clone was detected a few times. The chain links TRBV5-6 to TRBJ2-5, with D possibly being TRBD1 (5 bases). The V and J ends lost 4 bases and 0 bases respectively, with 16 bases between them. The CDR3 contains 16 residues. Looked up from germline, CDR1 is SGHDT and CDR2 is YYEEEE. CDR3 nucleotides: TGTGCCAGCAGCCTCGAGACAGCCAAGTACCAAGAGACCCAGTACTTC. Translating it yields CASSLETAKYQETQYF.

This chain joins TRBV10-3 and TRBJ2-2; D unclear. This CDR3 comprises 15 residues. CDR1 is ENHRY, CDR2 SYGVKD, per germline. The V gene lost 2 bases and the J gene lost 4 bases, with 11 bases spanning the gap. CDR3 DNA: TGTGCCATCAGTGAGCCGATTCTTTCCACCGGGGAGCTGTTTTTT. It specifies CAISEPILSTGELFF.

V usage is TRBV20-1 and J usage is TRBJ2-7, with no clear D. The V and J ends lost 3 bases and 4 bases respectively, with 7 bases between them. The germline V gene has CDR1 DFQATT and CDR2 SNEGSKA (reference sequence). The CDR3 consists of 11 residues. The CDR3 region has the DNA TGCAGTGCTAGCTTTCCGTACGAGCAGTACTTC. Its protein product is CSASFPYEQYF.

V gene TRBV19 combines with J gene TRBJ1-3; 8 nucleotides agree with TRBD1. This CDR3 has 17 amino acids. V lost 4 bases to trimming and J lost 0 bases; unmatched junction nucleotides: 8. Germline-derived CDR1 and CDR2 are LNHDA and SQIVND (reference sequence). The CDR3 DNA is TGTGCCAGTAGTACCTTGACAGGGGTCTACTCTGGAAACACCATATATTTT. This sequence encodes CASSTLTGVYSGNTIYF. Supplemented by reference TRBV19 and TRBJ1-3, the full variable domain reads DGGITQSPKYLFRKEGQNVTLSCEQNLNHDAMYWYRQDPGQGLRLIYYSQIVNDFQKGDIAEGYSVSREKKESFPLTVTSAQKNPTAFYLCASSTLTGVYSGNTIYFGEGSWLTVV.

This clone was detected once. CDR3 bases: TGTGCCAGCAGCTTGTGGGGCGGACGCACAGATACGCAGTATTTT. It encodes CASSLWGGRTDTQYF. The chain has TRBV5-6 and TRBJ2-3, with D maybe TRBD1 (5 bases). The CDR3 loop spans 15 amino acids. The V end was cut by 1 base, the J end by 1 base, with 10 bases between. CDR1 is SGHDT and CDR2 is YYEEEE in the germline V gene.

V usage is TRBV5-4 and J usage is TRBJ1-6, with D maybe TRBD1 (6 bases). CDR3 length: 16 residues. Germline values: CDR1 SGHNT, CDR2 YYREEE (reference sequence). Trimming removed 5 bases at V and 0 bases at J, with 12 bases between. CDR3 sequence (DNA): TGTGCCAGCAGGGAGTCGGACAGCTCCTATAATTCACCCCTCCACTTT. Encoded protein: CASRESDSSYNSPLHF. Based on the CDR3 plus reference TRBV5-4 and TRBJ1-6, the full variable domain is ETGVTQSPTHLIKTRGQQVTLRCSSQSGHNTVSWYQQALGQGPQFIFQYYREEENGRGNFPPRFSGLQFPNYSSELNVNALELDDSALYLCASRESDSSYNSPLHFGNGTRLTVT.

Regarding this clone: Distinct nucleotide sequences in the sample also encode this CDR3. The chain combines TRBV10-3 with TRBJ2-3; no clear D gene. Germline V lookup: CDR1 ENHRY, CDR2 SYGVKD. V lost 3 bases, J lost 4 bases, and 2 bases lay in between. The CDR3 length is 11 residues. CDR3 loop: CAISEADTQYF. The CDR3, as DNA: TGTGCCATCAGTGAAGCAGATACGCAGTATTTT.